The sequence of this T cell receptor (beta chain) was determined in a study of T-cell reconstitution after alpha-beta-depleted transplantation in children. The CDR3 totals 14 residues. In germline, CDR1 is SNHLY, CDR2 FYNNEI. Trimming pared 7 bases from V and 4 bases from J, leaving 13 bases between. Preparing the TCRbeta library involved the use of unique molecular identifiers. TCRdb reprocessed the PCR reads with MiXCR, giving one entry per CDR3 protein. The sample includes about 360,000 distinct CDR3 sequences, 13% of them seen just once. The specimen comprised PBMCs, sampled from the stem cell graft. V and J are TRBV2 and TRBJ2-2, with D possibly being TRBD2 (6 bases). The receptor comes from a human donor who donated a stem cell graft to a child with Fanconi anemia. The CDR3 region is CASNFKEGTGELFF. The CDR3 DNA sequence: TGTGCCAGCAACTTCAAGGAGGGCACCGGGGAGCTGTTTTTT.